This T cell receptor beta chain is drawn from a study of T cell changes during pregnancy in multiple sclerosis. This clone occurred once. V dropped 3 bases and J dropped 3 bases, with 7 bases sitting between them. In germline, CDR1 is SGHTS, CDR2 YDEGEE. This CDR3 has 12 residues. Measured with immunoSEQ multiplex PCR; TCRdb has only the in-frame clones, and not every one. The data show tens of thousands of clones, around 92% seen once. The source is a female donor with multiple sclerosis, enrolled in a pregnancy study. This material consisted of CD4+ T cells from peripheral blood mononuclear cells, taken after pregnancy. This chain joins TRBV5-8 and TRBJ2-7; D call uncertain. CDR3 bases: TGTGCCAGCAGCTCCTTAGACTACGAGCAGTACTTC. Translated: CASSSLDYEQYF. The variable domain in full, completed from reference TRBV5-8 and TRBJ2-7, reads EAGVTQSPTHLIKTRGQQATLRCSPISGHTSVYWYQQALGLGLQFLLWYDEGEERNRGNFPPRFSGRQFPNYSSELNVNALELEDSALYLCASSSLDYEQYFGPGTRLTVT.